This T cell receptor (beta chain) was sequenced during a study of blood T cell repertoires in COVID-19. Study-level background: The origin of the acute and convalescent COVID-19 samples was the United States, Italy and Spain. Sources were T cells, B-cell-depleted T cells, or PBMCs; the material itself was cDNA or gDNA.

Patients in Seattle were enrolled during active infection, then followed longitudinally. Per the study methods: Estimation of nucleated cell counts relied on the amplification of reference gene primers. The protocol was immunoSEQ multiplex PCR, while the TCRdb copy is restricted to in-frame clones and leaves out a portion. V, J and clone size derive from that table, while D and trimming were established from the DNA sequence. The data show under 95,000 clones, 90% to 95% seen once. The sequence was obtained from a man aged 50 or older with COVID-19, enrolled during active disease. Material for sequencing was peripheral blood.

The CDR3 sequence is CASSQHNRVGELFF. The DNA for the CDR3 is TGTGCCAGCAGCCAACACAACAGGGTCGGGGAGCTGTTTTTT. The chain couples TRBV3-1 (or the pseudogene TRBV3-2) to TRBJ2-2, with a possible D match to TRBD1 (6 bases). Looked up from germline, CDR1 is LGHDT and CDR2 is YNNKEL (reference sequence). The CDR3 has 14 residues. V was trimmed by 2 bases and J by 7 bases, leaving 11 bases between them.